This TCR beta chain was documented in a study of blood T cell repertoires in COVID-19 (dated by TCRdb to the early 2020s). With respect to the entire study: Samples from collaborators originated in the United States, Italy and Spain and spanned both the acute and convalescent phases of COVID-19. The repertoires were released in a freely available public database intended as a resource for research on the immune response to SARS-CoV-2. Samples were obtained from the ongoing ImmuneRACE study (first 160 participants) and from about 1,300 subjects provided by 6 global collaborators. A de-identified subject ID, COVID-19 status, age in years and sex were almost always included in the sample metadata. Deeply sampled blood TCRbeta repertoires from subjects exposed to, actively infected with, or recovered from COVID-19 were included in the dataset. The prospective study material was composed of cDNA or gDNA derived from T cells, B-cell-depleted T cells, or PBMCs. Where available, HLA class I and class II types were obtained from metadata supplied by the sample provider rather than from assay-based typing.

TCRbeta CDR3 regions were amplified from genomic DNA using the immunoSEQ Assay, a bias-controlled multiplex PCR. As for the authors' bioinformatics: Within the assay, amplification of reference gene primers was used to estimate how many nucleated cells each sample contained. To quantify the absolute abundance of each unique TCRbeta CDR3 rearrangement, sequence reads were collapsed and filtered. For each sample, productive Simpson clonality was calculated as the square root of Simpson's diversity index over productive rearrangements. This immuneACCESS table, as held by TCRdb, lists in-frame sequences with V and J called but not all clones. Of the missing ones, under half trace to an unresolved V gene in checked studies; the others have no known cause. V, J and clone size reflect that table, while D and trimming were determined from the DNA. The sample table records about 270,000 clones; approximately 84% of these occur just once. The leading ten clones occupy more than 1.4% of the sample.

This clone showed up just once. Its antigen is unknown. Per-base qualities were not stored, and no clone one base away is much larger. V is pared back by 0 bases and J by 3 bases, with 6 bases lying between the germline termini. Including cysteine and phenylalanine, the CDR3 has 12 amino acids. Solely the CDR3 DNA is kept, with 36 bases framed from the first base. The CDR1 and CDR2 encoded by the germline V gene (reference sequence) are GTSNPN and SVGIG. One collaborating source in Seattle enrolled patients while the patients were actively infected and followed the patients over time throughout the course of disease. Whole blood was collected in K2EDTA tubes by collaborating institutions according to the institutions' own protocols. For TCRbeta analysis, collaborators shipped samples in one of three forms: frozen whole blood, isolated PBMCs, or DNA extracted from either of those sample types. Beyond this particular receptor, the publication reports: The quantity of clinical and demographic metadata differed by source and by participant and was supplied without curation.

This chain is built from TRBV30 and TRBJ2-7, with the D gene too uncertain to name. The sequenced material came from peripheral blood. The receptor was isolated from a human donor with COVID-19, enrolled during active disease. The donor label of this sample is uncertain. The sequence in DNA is TGTGCCTGGAGTGTGCAACACTACGAGCAGTACTTC. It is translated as CAWSVQHYEQYF.